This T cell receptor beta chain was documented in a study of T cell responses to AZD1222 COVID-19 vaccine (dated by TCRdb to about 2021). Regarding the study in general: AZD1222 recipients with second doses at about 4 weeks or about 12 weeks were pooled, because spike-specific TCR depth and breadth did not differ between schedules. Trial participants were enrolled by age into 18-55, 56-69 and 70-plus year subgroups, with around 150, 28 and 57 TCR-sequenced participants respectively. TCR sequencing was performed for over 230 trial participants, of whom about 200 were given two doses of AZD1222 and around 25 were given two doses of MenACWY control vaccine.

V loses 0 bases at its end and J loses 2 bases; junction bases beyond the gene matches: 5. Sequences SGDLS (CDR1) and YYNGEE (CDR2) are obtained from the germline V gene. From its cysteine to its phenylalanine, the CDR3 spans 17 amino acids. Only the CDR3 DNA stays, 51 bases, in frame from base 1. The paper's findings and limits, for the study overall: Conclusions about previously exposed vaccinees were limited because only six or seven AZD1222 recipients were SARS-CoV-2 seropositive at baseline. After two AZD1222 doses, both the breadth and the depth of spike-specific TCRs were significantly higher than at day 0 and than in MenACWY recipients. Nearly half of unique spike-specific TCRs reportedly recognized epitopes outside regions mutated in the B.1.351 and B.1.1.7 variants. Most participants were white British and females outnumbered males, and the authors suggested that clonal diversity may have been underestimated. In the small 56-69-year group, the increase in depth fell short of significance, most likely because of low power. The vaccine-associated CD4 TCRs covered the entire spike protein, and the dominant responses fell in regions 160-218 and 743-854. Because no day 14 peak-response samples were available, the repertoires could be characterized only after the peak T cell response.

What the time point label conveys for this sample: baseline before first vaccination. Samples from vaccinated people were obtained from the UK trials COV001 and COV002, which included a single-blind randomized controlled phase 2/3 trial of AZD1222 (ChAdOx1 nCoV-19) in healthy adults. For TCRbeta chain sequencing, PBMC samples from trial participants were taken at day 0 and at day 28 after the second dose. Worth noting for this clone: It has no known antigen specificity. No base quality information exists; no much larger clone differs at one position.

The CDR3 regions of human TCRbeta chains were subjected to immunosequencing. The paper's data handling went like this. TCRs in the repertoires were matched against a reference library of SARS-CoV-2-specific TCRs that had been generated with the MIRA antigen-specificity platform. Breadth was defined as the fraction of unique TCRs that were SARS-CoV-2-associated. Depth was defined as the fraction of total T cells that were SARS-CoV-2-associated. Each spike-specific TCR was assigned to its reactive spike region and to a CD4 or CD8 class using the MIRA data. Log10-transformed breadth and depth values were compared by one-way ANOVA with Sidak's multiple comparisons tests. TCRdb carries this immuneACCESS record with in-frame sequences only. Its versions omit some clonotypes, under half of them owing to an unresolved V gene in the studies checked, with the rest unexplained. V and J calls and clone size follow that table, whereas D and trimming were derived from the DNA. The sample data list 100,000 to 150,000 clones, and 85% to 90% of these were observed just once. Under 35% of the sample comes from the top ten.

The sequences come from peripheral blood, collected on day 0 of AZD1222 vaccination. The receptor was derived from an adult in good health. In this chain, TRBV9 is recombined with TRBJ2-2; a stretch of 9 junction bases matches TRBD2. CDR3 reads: CASSVGSGRPNTGELFF. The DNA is TGTGCCAGCAGCGTAGGTAGCGGGAGACCCAACACCGGGGAGCTGTTTTTT. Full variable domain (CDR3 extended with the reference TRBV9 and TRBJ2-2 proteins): DSGVTQTPKHLITATGQRVTLRCSPRSGDLSVYWYQQSLDQGLQFLIQYYNGEERAKGNILERFSAQQFPDLHSELNLSSLELGDSALYFCASSVGSGRPNTGELFFGEGSRLTVL.